Below, one T cell receptor (beta chain) is given with its context. The data belong to a study of tumor-infiltrating lymphocytes in localized non-small cell lung cancer. Study information: Each patient gave resected tumor and non-adjacent uninvolved lung tissue.

With 4 bases clipped from V and 8 bases from J, the junction kept 16 bases outside the gene matches. The CDR3 has 18 residues. Germline V CDR1 and CDR2: MNHNS, SASEGT. Only in-frame clones appear in the TCRdb table, and some are missing; sequencing was by immunoSEQ multiplex PCR. The table records under 10,000 clones, more than 70% of them present only once. This rearrangement joins TRBV6-1 to TRBJ2-3, with 12 bases that match TRBD1. This TCR derives from a human donor with non-small cell lung cancer. Sequencing was performed on lung tumor tissue. CDR3 loop: CASSVNFPGQGALATQYF. Written as DNA, the CDR3 is TGTGCCAGCAGTGTAAATTTTCCGGGACAGGGGGCCCTCGCTACGCAGTATTTT.